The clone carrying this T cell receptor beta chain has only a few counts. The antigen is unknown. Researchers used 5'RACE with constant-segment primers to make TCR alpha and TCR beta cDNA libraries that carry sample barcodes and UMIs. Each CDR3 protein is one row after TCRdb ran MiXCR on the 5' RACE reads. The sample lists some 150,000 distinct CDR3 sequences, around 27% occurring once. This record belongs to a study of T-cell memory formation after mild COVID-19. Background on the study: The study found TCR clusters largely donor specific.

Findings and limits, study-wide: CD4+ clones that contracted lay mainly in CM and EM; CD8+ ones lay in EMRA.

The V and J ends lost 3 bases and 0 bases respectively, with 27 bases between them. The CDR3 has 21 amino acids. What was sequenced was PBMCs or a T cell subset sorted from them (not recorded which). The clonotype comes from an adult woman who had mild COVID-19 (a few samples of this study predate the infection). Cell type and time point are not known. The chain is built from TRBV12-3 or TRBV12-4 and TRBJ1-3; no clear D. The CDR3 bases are TGTGCCAGCAGTTTTTGGGTTTTCGGTGGACCTCCACCCAGCTCTGGAAACACCATATATTTT. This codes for CASSFWVFGGPPPSSGNTIYF.